The 17 T cell receptor beta chains presented below share a single source sample, sequenced in a study of shared clonotypes between healthy human individuals. The table came from immunoSEQ multiplex PCR; TCRdb's copy has only in-frame clones and leaves some out. This sample has roughly 2.6 million clones, with roughly nine tenths found just once. Specimen: naive CD4+ T cells sorted from blood. Subset: CD45RA+ positively selected. These receptors were collected from a young man in good health.

The CDR3 spells CASTGTGGQNEQFF. The CDR3, as DNA: TGTGCCAGCACCGGGACAGGGGGCCAGAATGAGCAGTTCTTC. This chain links TRBV6-5 with TRBJ2-1; 12 bases line up with TRBD1. J lost 7 bases, V lost 7 bases, and 5 bases had no gene match. CDR3 size: 14 residues. Germline V gene lookup returns CDR1 MNHEY and CDR2 SVGAGI.

To note about this clone: Distinct nucleotide sequences in the sample also encode this CDR3. In nucleotides, the CDR3 is TGCAGCGTTGCCGGACAGATGAACACTGAAGCTTTCTTT. As protein: CSVAGQMNTEAFF. The chain carries TRBV29-1 and TRBJ1-1; the D gene is possibly TRBD1 (6 bases). Germline V gives CDR1 SQVTM, CDR2 ANQGSEA. This CDR3 spans 13 amino acids. Trimming left V 4 bases short and J 0 bases short, with 9 bases between.

The rearrangement uses TRBV18 and TRBJ2-2; D assignment may be TRBD1 or TRBD2 (5 bases each). Germline CDR1 and CDR2: KGHSH and LQKENI. The CDR3 runs 15 residues. V lost 5 bases and J 1 base, leaving 11 bases between the germline ends. In DNA form, the CDR3 reads TGTGCCAGCTCATCCCGGGACCAGAACACCGGGGAGCTGTTTTTT. Translating gives CASSSRDQNTGELFF.

The chain links TRBV5-1 to TRBJ2-7, with 7 bases fitting TRBD2. The germline V gene has CDR1 SGHRS and CDR2 YFSETQ. V lost 0 bases to trimming and J lost 9 bases; unmatched junction nucleotides: 6. The CDR3 runs to 13 residues. The CDR3 sequence is CASSLAAGLGQYF. In DNA form, the CDR3 reads TGCGCCAGCAGCTTGGCAGCGGGGTTGGGGCAGTACTTC.

The genes are TRBV6-5 and TRBJ1-2, with TRBD1 as a possible D gene (6 bases). Trimming shortened V by 10 bases and J by 0 bases, and 18 bases separated the two germline ends. The CDR3 spans 15 residues. Germline V gene lookup returns CDR1 MNHEY and CDR2 SVGAGI. The CDR3 loop is CATKRGADTNYGYTF. CDR3 coding DNA: TGTGCCACCAAGCGGGGGGCCGACACTAACTATGGCTACACCTTC.

The rearrangement joins TRBV5-4 to TRBJ2-3; the match to TRBD2 covers 11 bases. Germline-derived CDR1 and CDR2 are SGHNT and YYREEE (reference sequence). V trimming: 4 bases; J trimming: 6 bases; junction bases outside the gene matches: 13. The CDR3 has 17 residues. CDR3 residues: CASSPLAGGTSGDTQYF. The CDR3 DNA reads as TGTGCCAGCAGCCCTCTAGCGGGGGGCACCTCAGGGGATACGCAGTATTTT. The whole variable domain, filled in from reference TRBV5-4 and TRBJ2-3, reads ETGVTQSPTHLIKTRGQQVTLRCSSQSGHNTVSWYQQALGQGPQFIFQYYREEENGRGNFPPRFSGLQFPNYSSELNVNALELDDSALYLCASSPLAGGTSGDTQYFGPGTRLTVL.

This chain links TRBV25-1 with TRBJ2-5; no clear D. Germline CDR1 MGHDK, CDR2 SYGVNS. This CDR3 comprises 13 residues. V shed 1 base and J shed 5 bases, with 8 bases lying between them. CDR3 in DNA: TGTGCCAGCAGTGAATGGAGCCTTGAGACCCAGTACTTC. Its translation: CASSEWSLETQYF. Variable domain in full (rest from reference TRBV25-1 and TRBJ2-5): EADIYQTPRYLVIGTGKKITLECSQTMGHDKMYWYQQDPGMELHLIHYSYGVNSTEKGDLSSESTVSRIRTEHFPLTLESARPSHTSQYLCASSEWSLETQYFGPGTRLLVL.

This chain connects TRBV27 to TRBJ1-1; D uncertain. The CDR3 length is 11 residues. The germline V gene encodes CDR1 MNHEY and CDR2 SMNVEV (reference sequence). V lost 7 bases to trimming and J lost 1 base, with 4 bases between them. The DNA of the CDR3 is TGTGCCAGCAAACGGAACACTGAAGCTTTCTTT. Residues: CASKRNTEAFF.

The CDR3 nucleotides read TGCGCCAGCATGGACAGGGGTCGATACAATGAGCAGTTCTTC. Protein product: CASMDRGRYNEQFF. V usage is TRBV10-2 and J usage is TRBJ2-1; 9 bases match TRBD1. In germline, CDR1 is WSHSY, CDR2 SAAADI. The CDR3 sequence is 14 residues long. V was pared by 7 bases and J by 4 bases, with 5 bases of the junction left unmatched.

The CDR3 nucleotides are TGTGCCAGCTCACCCTTTTTATCGGTTGTGCATTCCTACGAGCAGTACTTC. This gives the protein CASSPFLSVVHSYEQYF. The chain links TRBV18 to TRBJ2-7; D call uncertain. V was pared by 3 bases and J by 1 base, with 19 bases between. Germline V gene lookup returns CDR1 KGHSH and CDR2 LQKENI. This CDR3 is 17 amino acids long.

The V and J genes are TRBV7-9 and TRBJ2-3, with D perhaps TRBD2 (5 bases). CDR3 length: 15 amino acids. CDR1 and CDR2 from the germline V gene are SEHNR and FQNEAQ (reference sequence). V was pared by 5 bases and J by 0 bases, with 12 bases between. CDR3 residues: CASSPGERSTDTQYF. The CDR3 nucleotides read TGTGCCAGCAGCCCAGGAGAGCGGAGCACAGATACGCAGTATTTT.

This clone came up once. The V gene is TRBV21-1, the J gene TRBJ2-7; TRBD2 is the table's D call and was not checked against the DNA. TRBV21-1 is a known pseudogene. This CDR3 has 15 residues. CDR3 amino acids: CASSGPNCLLYEQYF. CDR3 in DNA: TGTGCCAGCAGTGGTCCCAACTGCCTATTGTACGAGCAGTACTTC.

The genes are TRBV5-4 and TRBJ2-4, with D possibly being TRBD1 (6 bases). The germline V gene has CDR1 SGHNT and CDR2 YYREEE (reference sequence). The CDR3 is made up of 16 amino acids. Trimming shortened V by 4 bases and J by 0 bases, and 14 bases separated the two germline ends. For the CDR3, the DNA is TGTGCCAGCAGCGGGGACAATCCCCTAGCCAAAAACATTCAGTACTTC. Translation gives CASSGDNPLAKNIQYF.

The gene calls are TRBV6-4 and TRBJ1-1, with D possibly matching TRBD1 (6 bases). Germline V gene lookup returns CDR1 MRHNA and CDR2 SNTAGT. Trimming took 6 bases from V and 2 from J, leaving 16 bases between them. This CDR3 is built from 15 residues. The CDR3 nucleotides are TGTGCCAGCAGGAAGGACAGCACCCACAACACTGAAGCTTTCTTT. It codes for CASRKDSTHNTEAFF.

V usage is TRBV5-4 and J usage is TRBJ1-6; 7 bases are shared with TRBD1. V lost 0 bases, J lost 0 bases, and 3 bases stayed unmatched. The CDR3 loop spans 17 amino acids. CDR1 is SGHNT and CDR2 is YYREEE in the germline V gene (reference sequence). The CDR3 DNA follows: TGTGCCAGCAGCTTGGCGGGACAGAGCTCCTATAATTCACCCCTCCACTTT. As protein: CASSLAGQSSYNSPLHF.

This chain uses TRBV6-6 with TRBJ1-4; D is possibly TRBD1 (5 bases). The CDR3 is made up of 14 amino acids. From germline, CDR1 is MNHNY and CDR2 SVGAGI (reference sequence). Trimming removed 2 bases at V and 8 bases at J, with 12 bases between. CDR3 sequence (DNA): TGTGCCAGCAGTTACAGGGCAGGGAGAGAAAAACTGTTTTTT. Amino acid sequence: CASSYRAGREKLFF.

The genes are TRBV19 and TRBJ1-6; D perhaps matches TRBD1 (5 bases). The germline CDR1 and CDR2 sequences are LNHDA and SQIVND (reference sequence). CDR3 length equals 15 residues. V was pared by 5 bases and J by 6 bases, with 14 bases between. This CDR3 reads CASSARDGFNSPLHF. CDR3 in DNA: TGTGCCAGTAGTGCCAGGGACGGTTTTAATTCACCCCTCCACTTT.